This T cell receptor beta chain was sequenced for a study of T cells after yellow fever vaccination. Study-wide points: Subsequent booster samples again held most clones from primary vaccination (96% CD4, approximately 85% CD8).

The CDR3 totals 14 residues. Losses at the gene ends were 4 bases for V and 8 bases for J; bases not matched to a gene: 9. On this clonotype itself: Its antigen is not identified.

TCRdb reanalysed the 5' RACE reads using MiXCR and keeps one entry per CDR3 protein. The sample records about 370,000 distinct CDR3 sequences, 11% being singletons. Sample: PBMCs, taken on the day of the first yellow fever vaccination. The V gene is TRBV12-3 or TRBV12-4, the J gene TRBJ1-2; 8 positions match TRBD1. This receptor was obtained from a man aged 18 to 29 who received the YFV17D yellow fever vaccine. CDR3 sequence: CASSSLGQAKGYTF. As DNA, the CDR3 is TGTGCCAGCAGTTCCCTGGGACAGGCGAAAGGCTACACCTTC.